The present T cell receptor beta chain was sequenced within a study of blood T cells in healthy people across ages. The table lists this clonotype with a few counts. V was cut by 3 bases and J by 5 bases, with 7 bases left in between. Per germline, CDR1 SNHLY and CDR2 FYNNEI. CDR3 length equals 13 residues. A sample-barcoded 5' primer and a J-beta primer mix were used in a second PCR of roughly 6 to 11 cycles. Tags on each cDNA molecule came from a template-switch adaptor with 12 random nucleotides. TCRdb itself ran the 5' RACE reads through MiXCR, one entry per CDR3 protein. The sample comprises fewer than 800,000 distinct CDR3 sequences, roughly 21% of which are singletons, and 3.6% rests with the top ten.

The clonotype comes from a man between 65 and 79 years old in good health. The material sequenced was blood. V and J are TRBV2 and TRBJ2-2, with D hard to call. CDR3 in amino acids: CASSDQYTGELFF. The CDR3 DNA reads TGTGCCAGCAGTGATCAGTATACCGGGGAGCTGTTTTTT.